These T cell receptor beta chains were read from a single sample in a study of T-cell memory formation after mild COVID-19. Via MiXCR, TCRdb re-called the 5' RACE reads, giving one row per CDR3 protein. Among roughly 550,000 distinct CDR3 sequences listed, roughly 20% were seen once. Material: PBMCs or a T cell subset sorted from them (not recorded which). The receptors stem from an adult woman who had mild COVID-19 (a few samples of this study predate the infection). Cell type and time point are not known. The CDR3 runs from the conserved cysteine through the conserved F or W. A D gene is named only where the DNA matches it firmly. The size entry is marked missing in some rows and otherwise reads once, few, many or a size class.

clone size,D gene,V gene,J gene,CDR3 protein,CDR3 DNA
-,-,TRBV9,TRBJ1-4,CASSVGPGGDEKLFF,TGTGCCAGCAGCGTCGGGCCCGGGGGGGATGAAAAACTGTTTTTT
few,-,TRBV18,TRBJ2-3,CASSPAARVPDTQYF,TGTGCCAGCTCACCAGCGGCCAGGGTACCAGATACGCAGTATTTT
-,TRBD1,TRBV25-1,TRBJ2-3,CASSKTRDRVTDTQYF,TGTGCCAGCAGTAAAACCCGGGACAGGGTCACAGATACGCAGTATTTT
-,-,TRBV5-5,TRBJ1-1,CASSLVWEDTEAFF,TGTGCCAGCAGCTTGGTTTGGGAGGACACTGAAGCTTTCTTT
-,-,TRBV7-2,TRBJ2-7,CASNVDGPTYEQYF,TGTGCCAGCAACGTCGACGGCCCGACCTACGAGCAGTACTTC
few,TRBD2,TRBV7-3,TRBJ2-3,CASSLSGLALGTDTQYF,TGTGCCAGCAGCTTATCCGGACTAGCGCTCGGCACAGATACGCAGTATTTT
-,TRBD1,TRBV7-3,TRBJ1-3,CASSFFPGQTSGNTIYF,TGTGCCAGCAGCTTCTTCCCGGGACAGACATCTGGAAACACCATATATTTT
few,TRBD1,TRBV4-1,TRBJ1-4,CASSYTPGQGAELFF,TGCGCCAGCAGCTACACTCCGGGACAGGGAGCGGAACTGTTTTTT
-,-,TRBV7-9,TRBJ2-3,CASTADGRTQYF,TGTGCCAGCACCGCGGACGGACGTACGCAGTATTTT
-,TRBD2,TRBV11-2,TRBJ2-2,CASSRLAGRLGELFF,TGTGCCAGCAGCCGACTAGCGGGGAGACTCGGGGAGCTGTTTTTT
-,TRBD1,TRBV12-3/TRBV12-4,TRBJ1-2,CASRSTGQGYGYTF,TGTGCCAGCAGGTCTACGGGACAGGGATATGGCTACACCTTC
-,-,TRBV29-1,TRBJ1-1,CSVGSPIGAKNTEAFF,TGCAGCGTTGGATCGCCAATAGGTGCGAAAAACACTGAAGCTTTCTTT
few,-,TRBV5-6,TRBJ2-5,CASSLRDSQETQYF,TGTGCCAGCAGCTTACGGGACTCCCAAGAGACCCAGTACTTC
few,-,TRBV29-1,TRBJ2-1,CSVEGDYNEQFF,TGCAGCGTTGAGGGCGACTACAATGAGCAGTTCTTC
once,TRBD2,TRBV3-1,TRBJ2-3,CASSHMEAGGTDTQYF,TGTGCCAGCAGCCACATGGAAGCGGGGGGCACAGATACGCAGTATTTT
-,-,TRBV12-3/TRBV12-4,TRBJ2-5,CASSLAYGLAENQETQYF,TGTGCCAGCAGTTTAGCTTACGGGTTAGCGGAGAACCAAGAGACCCAGTACTTC
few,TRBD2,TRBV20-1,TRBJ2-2,CSASWGGRGTGELFF,TGCAGTGCTAGTTGGGGCGGGAGAGGCACCGGGGAGCTGTTTTTT
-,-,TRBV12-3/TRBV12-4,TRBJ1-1,CASSFTRQSEAFF,TGTGCCAGCAGTTTTACCCGTCAGTCTGAAGCTTTCTTT
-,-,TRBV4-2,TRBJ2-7,CASSRLPYEQYF,TGTGCCAGCAGCCGACTCCCCTACGAGCAGTACTTC
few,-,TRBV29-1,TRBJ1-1,CSVDDIPSEAFF,TGCAGCGTTGACGACATCCCCAGCGAGGCTTTCTTT